This entry lists 21 T cell receptor beta chains sequenced from one sample in a study of beta chain features in type 1 diabetes. No antigen has been identified for these receptors. Overall study results and limits: Shortening that was moderate but significant affected the TCRB CDR3s of Type 1 diabetes patients in all four CD4+ subsets.

Of the isolated RNA, all was reverse transcribed, and so the sequenced material was expressed TCRB transcripts. Data came from immunoSEQ multiplex PCR; TCRdb stores just in-frame clones and leaves some out. The sample consists of about 150,000 clones, 9% to 12% of them appearing once. The sample comprised central memory CD4+ T cells from blood. These receptor sequences come from a young man with type 1 diabetes.

This chain links TRBV18 with TRBJ2-2; a possible D gene is TRBD2 (6 bases). Trimming left V 1 base short and J 2 bases short, with 20 bases between. The CDR3 totals 19 residues. CDR1 is KGHSH, CDR2 LQKENI, per germline. The chain's CDR3 is CASSPRLGREKGNTGELFF. The CDR3 DNA sequence: TGTGCCAGCTCACCACGACTAGGACGGGAGAAAGGAAACACCGGGGAGCTGTTTTTT.

V usage is TRBV11-2 and J usage is TRBJ2-7, with 8 bases fitting TRBD1. Per germline, CDR1 SGHAT and CDR2 FQNNGV. The CDR3 has 15 residues. After removal of 4 bases from V and 0 bases from J, the junction contained 5 bases not matched to a gene. The CDR3 coding sequence is TGTGCCAGCAGCTCGGGGACAGGTTACTCCTACGAGCAGTACTTC. Its translation is CASSSGTGYSYEQYF.

The chain uses TRBV18 and TRBJ2-5, with 7 bases that match TRBD1. The germline V gene has CDR1 KGHSH and CDR2 LQKENI. With 1 base clipped from V and 1 base from J, the junction kept 3 bases outside the gene matches. The CDR3 consists of 15 residues. In DNA, the CDR3 is TGTGCCAGCTCACCACGACAGGGCCCCCAAGAGACCCAGTACTTC. Encoded protein: CASSPRQGPQETQYF.

This clone was counted between two and nine times. V is TRBV28 and J is TRBJ2-3, with 7 bases that match TRBD2. Trimming removed 4 bases from V and 1 base from J; junction bases left unmatched: 5. Germline CDR1 is MDHEN and CDR2 is SYDVKM. The CDR3 has 15 amino acids. The CDR3 nucleotides are TGTGCCAGCAGTTCTATGACTAGCCGCACAGATACGCAGTATTTT. It encodes CASSSMTSRTDTQYF.

This clone came up a few times. One junction end disagrees with the germline gene, perhaps due to a read error. The CDR3 nucleotides read TGTGCCACCAGCAGAGGAGTTGGGACAGGGTTTTCGGTCTTC. As protein: CATSRGVGTGFSVF. V gene TRBV15 combines with J gene TRBJ2-1; 9 bases match TRBD1. Germline CDR1 reads LNHNV; CDR2 reads YYDKDF (reference sequence). This CDR3 comprises 14 residues. Full variable domain (remainder filled in from reference TRBV15 and TRBJ2-1): DAMVIQNPRYQVTQFGKPVTLSCSQTLNHNVMYWYQQKSSQAPKLLFHYYDKDFNNEADTPDNFQSRRPNTSFCFLDIRSPGLGDTAMYLCATSRGVGTGFSVFGPGTRLTVL.

The gene calls are TRBV11-2 and TRBJ2-2; TRBD2 agrees at 10 bases. This CDR3 is 14 amino acids long. The germline V gene encodes CDR1 SGHAT and CDR2 FQNNGV. The J segment lost 7 bases and the V segment lost 1 base, leaving 0 bases of the junction unmatched. This CDR3 is CASSLGTSGGELFF. CDR3 DNA sequence: TGTGCCAGCAGCTTAGGGACTAGCGGCGGGGAGCTGTTTTTT.

This clone was counted only a few times. Other DNA variants within this sample encode the same CDR3. This chain joins TRBV7-9 and TRBJ2-1, with unresolved D. The germline V gene encodes CDR1 SEHNR and CDR2 FQNEAQ (reference sequence). Trimming shortened V by 0 bases and J by 7 bases, and 4 bases separated the two germline ends. The CDR3 sequence is 12 residues long. The CDR3 region has the DNA TGTGCCAGCAGCTTAGCGTCAAATGAGCAGTTCTTC. As protein: CASSLASNEQFF.

This clone was counted between two and nine times. This chain joins TRBV28 and TRBJ2-2; D not resolved. The CDR3 loop spans 15 amino acids. V lost 5 bases and J 2 bases, leaving 12 bases between the germline ends. Germline V gives CDR1 MDHEN, CDR2 SYDVKM. The CDR3 nucleotides read TGTGCCAGCAGTCCTTCCTCTACTAACACCGGGGAGCTGTTTTTT. This codes for CASSPSSTNTGELFF.

The gene calls are TRBV7-8 and TRBJ2-5, with TRBD2 matching over 9 bases. Germline trimming cut 0 bases from V and 1 base from J; bases unmatched to any gene: 0. Looked up from germline, CDR1 is SGHVS and CDR2 is FQNEAQ. The CDR3 sequence is 15 residues long. The CDR3 loop reads CASSLARGGQETQYF. In DNA, the CDR3 is TGTGCCAGCAGCTTAGCGCGGGGGGGCCAAGAGACCCAGTACTTC.

The chain carries TRBV18 and TRBJ2-5; a weak D match, TRBD1 (6 bases). Trimming took off 5 bases at V and 2 bases at J, with 12 bases between the two ends. There are 14 residues in the CDR3. Germline V gene lookup returns CDR1 KGHSH and CDR2 LQKENI. The CDR3 DNA is TGTGCCAGCTCAATCAGGACAGCTCAAGAGACCCAGTACTTC. Translation: CASSIRTAQETQYF.

J is TRBJ2-3 and V is TRBV2; D is perhaps TRBD2 (7 bases). The germline V gene encodes CDR1 SNHLY and CDR2 FYNNEI. This CDR3 is built from 15 residues. V was cut by 4 bases and J by 2 bases, with 13 bases left in between. The CDR3 DNA reads TGTGCCAGCAGTGGGACTAGGGGGGCCACAGATACGCAGTATTTT. The encoded protein is CASSGTRGATDTQYF.

The genes are TRBV7-8 and TRBJ1-1; D may be TRBD1 (5 bases). The CDR3 loop spans 14 amino acids. The V gene lost 3 bases and the J gene lost 3 bases, with 11 bases spanning the gap. In germline, CDR1 is SGHVS, CDR2 FQNEAQ. CDR3 in DNA: TGTGCCAGCAGCTTCGGCAGCAGGGACACTGAAGCTTTCTTT. This gives the protein CASSFGSRDTEAFF.

The V and J genes are TRBV18 and TRBJ2-2, with a possible D match to TRBD2 (5 bases). V was shortened by 3 bases and J by 4 bases, with 12 bases between the two germline ends. The CDR3 is 15 residues long. Germline V CDR1 and CDR2: KGHSH, LQKENI. Here the CDR3 reads CASSPRAEATGELFF. The CDR3 DNA reads TGTGCCAGCTCACCGCGGGCAGAAGCCACCGGGGAGCTGTTTTTT.

The V gene is TRBV19, the J gene TRBJ1-5; tentatively, D is TRBD1 (6 bases). CDR1 and CDR2 (germline): LNHDA, SQIVND (reference sequence). The CDR3 length is 16 residues. V was cut by 2 bases and J by 3 bases, with 14 bases left in between. CDR3 in DNA: TGTGCCAGTAGTATACTGCAACAGGGAACCAATCAGCCCCAGCATTTT. As protein: CASSILQQGTNQPQHF.

V and J are TRBV18 and TRBJ2-2; the D is unclear. Trimming took off 7 bases at V and 2 bases at J, with 8 bases between the two ends. The CDR3 loop spans 13 amino acids. The germline V gene encodes CDR1 KGHSH and CDR2 LQKENI. The CDR3 region is CASYTANTGELFF. CDR3 DNA: TGTGCCAGCTACACAGCTAACACCGGGGAGCTGTTTTTT.

This clone was recorded a few times. The rearrangement joins TRBV28 to TRBJ1-4; the D gene is possibly TRBD1 (6 bases). Germline CDR1 and CDR2: MDHEN and SYDVKM. The CDR3 is 14 amino acids. Trimming took 5 bases from V and 10 from J, leaving 17 bases between them. CDR3 region: CASSIQGLGGKLFF. The CDR3 DNA reads as TGTGCCAGCAGTATACAGGGCCTAGGGGGAAAACTGTTTTTT. Together with reference TRBV28 and TRBJ1-4, the CDR3 gives the full variable domain: DVKVTQSSRYLVKRTGEKVFLECVQDMDHENMFWYRQDPGLGLRLIYFSYDVKMKEKGDIPEGYSVSREKKERFSLILESASTNQTSMYLCASSIQGLGGKLFFGSGTQLSVL.

V and J are TRBV5-1 and TRBJ2-3; 9 bases align to TRBD2. Germline V gene data show CDR1 as SGHRS and CDR2 as YFSETQ. The CDR3 covers 16 residues. With V trimmed by 3 bases and J by 1 base, 6 bases remained unmatched. CDR3 DNA: TGCGCCAGCAGCTCAACACTAGCGGGCGGCACAGATACGCAGTATTTT. It specifies CASSSTLAGGTDTQYF. The variable domain in full, with the rest retrieved from reference TRBV5-1 and TRBJ2-3, is KAGVTQTPRYLIKTRGQQVTLSCSPISGHRSVSWYQQTPGQGLQFLFEYFSETQRNKGNFPGRFSGRQFSNSRSEMNVSTLELGDSALYLCASSSTLAGGTDTQYFGPGTRLTVL.

The chain combines TRBV5-1 with TRBJ2-1, with D perhaps TRBD1 (5 bases). Deletions cut 0 bases from V and 4 bases from J, with 14 bases between. The CDR3 runs to 16 residues. CDR1 is SGHRS and CDR2 is YFSETQ in the germline V gene. In nucleotides, the CDR3 is TGCGCCAGCAGCTTGGGAGTTCAGGGCGCGTACAATGAGCAGTTCTTC. Residues: CASSLGVQGAYNEQFF.

The chain joins TRBV5-4 to TRBJ1-3; the D gene is possibly TRBD1 (6 bases). With 10 bases removed from V and 0 bases from J, the gap between germline ends came to 11 bases. Germline V lookup: CDR1 SGHNT, CDR2 YYREEE (reference sequence). The CDR3 loop spans 13 amino acids. CDR3 amino acids: CAQGHSSGNTIYF. For the CDR3, the DNA is TGTGCCCAGGGGCATTCCTCTGGAAACACCATATATTTT.

This chain uses TRBV18 with TRBJ1-5; D perhaps matches TRBD1 (5 bases). CDR3 size: 16 residues. CDR1 KGHSH and CDR2 LQKENI come from the germline V gene. V lost 5 bases to trimming and J lost 1 base, with 15 bases between them. The CDR3 nucleotides read TGTGCCAGCTCAAGCGACAGTGAATGGAGCAATCAGCCCCAGCATTTT. It specifies CASSSDSEWSNQPQHF.

J is TRBJ2-4 and V is TRBV5-4; a possible D gene is TRBD2 (6 bases). The CDR3 is 12 residues long. V was shortened by 3 bases and J by 12 bases, with 13 bases between the two germline ends. Germline assignment: CDR1 SGHNT and CDR2 YYREEE (reference sequence). The CDR3 region is CASSSDGSAQYF. The CDR3 DNA reads as TGTGCCAGCAGCTCCGACGGGAGCGCTCAGTACTTC.